The sequence of this TCR beta chain was determined in a study of shared clonotypes between healthy human individuals. The table lists this clone with a count of one. Its target is not known. The same CDR3 can be traced to other DNA sequences in this sample. Overall study findings and caveats: Non-shared clonotypes had lower generation probabilities than clonotypes shared by all four sorted-subset donors. As a rule, naive subsets had a larger estimated richness than memory subsets.

The data were produced by immunoSEQ multiplex PCR, yet TCRdb's version contains in-frame clones alone and is incomplete. The sample lists about 1 million clones; around 75% were seen once. Every donor was a Caucasian adult from Nashville, Tennessee. Trimming took 4 bases from V and 3 from J, leaving 8 bases between them. Germline V gene sequence: CDR1 SGHDT, CDR2 YYEEEE. The CDR3 runs 13 residues. Specimen: memory CD4+ T cells sorted from blood. This sample's subset: CD45RA-negative fraction. The TCR sequence derives from a man aged 18 to 29 in good health. V usage is TRBV5-6 and J usage is TRBJ1-5; D gene ambiguous. The DNA for the CDR3 is TGTGCCAGCAGCCTGGGTCCCAATCAGCCCCAGCATTTT. It codes for CASSLGPNQPQHF. The full variable domain, with the rest looked up from reference TRBV5-6 and TRBJ1-5, is DAGVTQSPTHLIKTRGQQVTLRCSPKSGHDTVSWYQQALGQGPQFIFQYYEEEERQRGNFPDRFSGHQFPNYSSELNVNALLLGDSALYLCASSLGPNQPQHFGDGTRLSIL.